The following is a T cell receptor (beta chain) sequence with its context. This sample was included in a study of control samples from healthy donors and cancer patients. Germline-derived CDR1 and CDR2 are SGHNT and YYREEE (reference sequence). The CDR3 covers 14 residues. V shed 6 bases and J shed 2 bases, with 14 bases lying between them. Clones were sequenced by immunoSEQ multiplex PCR, and TCRdb holds only the in-frame ones, with some missing. The data show about 120,000 clones, roughly nine tenths seen once. The specimen sequenced was blood. J is TRBJ1-2 and V is TRBV5-4; D is ambiguous. The TCR sequence derives from a man in his forties or fifties in good health. The CDR3 sequence is CASMRLEANYGYTF. CDR3 coding DNA: TGTGCCAGCATGCGGTTGGAGGCAAACTATGGCTACACCTTC.